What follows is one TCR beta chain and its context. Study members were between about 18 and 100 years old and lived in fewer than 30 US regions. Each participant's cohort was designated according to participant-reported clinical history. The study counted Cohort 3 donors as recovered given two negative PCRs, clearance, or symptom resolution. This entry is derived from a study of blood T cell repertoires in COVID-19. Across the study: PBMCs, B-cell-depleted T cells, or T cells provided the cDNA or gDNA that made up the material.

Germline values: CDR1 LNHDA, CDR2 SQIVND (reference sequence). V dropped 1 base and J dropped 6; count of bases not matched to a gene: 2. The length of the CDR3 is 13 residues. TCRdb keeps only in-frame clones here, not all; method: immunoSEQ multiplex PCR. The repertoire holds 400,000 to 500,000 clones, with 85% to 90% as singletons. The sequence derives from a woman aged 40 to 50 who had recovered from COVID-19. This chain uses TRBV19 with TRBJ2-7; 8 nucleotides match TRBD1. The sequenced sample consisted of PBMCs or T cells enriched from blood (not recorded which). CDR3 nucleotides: TGTGCCAGTAGTATAGCAGGGGGCGGCGAGCAGTACTTC. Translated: CASSIAGGGEQYF.